This T cell receptor (beta chain) was observed in a study of identical twins. V trimming: 4 bases; J trimming: 4 bases; junction bases outside the gene matches: 7. Germline CDR1 and CDR2: ENHRY and SYGVKD. The CDR3 is made up of 15 amino acids. TCRdb reprocessed the 5' RACE reads with MiXCR, giving one entry per CDR3 protein. The repertoire has 600,000 to 850,000 distinct CDR3 sequences, roughly 18% of them found once; the top ten carry around 13%. These sequences were also reported in another study, on T cells expressing NK-cell markers. That paper adds: One of eight sequenced donors was HCMV-seronegative; the other seven were seropositive. The authors restricted sorting to alpha-beta TCR T cells with an anti-gamma-delta TCR antibody in several experiments. These clonotypes also led the CD3+CD56-NKG2C+ fraction in a handful of donors.

This receptor was identified in a woman under 30 in good health. Sequences were obtained from PBMCs. This chain links TRBV10-3 with TRBJ2-5, with 9 positions matching TRBD2. The CDR3 DNA reads as TGTGCCATCAGTGGCGCTAGCGGGGTCACAGAGACCCAGTACTTC. Translation gives CAISGASGVTETQYF.